This TCR beta chain was profiled in a study of beta chain features in type 1 diabetes. Every bit of the isolated RNA underwent reverse transcription, so sequencing read expressed TCRB transcripts. Measured with immunoSEQ multiplex PCR; TCRdb has only the in-frame clones, and not every one. The sample has about 710,000 clones; over 12% are singletons. Study-level points and caveats: Type 1 diabetes patients had moderately but significantly shorter TCRB CDR3s in all four CD4+ subsets. Compared with healthy donors, patients appeared to share more similar naive, central memory and regulatory TCRB repertoires.

Trimming removed 5 bases at V and 3 bases at J, with 13 bases between. The germline gives CDR1 SGHTA, CDR2 FQGNSA. The CDR3 contains 14 residues. This clone was counted a few times. The antigen is undetermined. Sequences were obtained from naive CD4+ T cells from blood. The source of this sequence is a man between 18 and 35 years old with type 1 diabetes. The chain has TRBV7-2 and TRBJ2-5, with D hard to call. CDR3 in DNA: TGTGCCAGCAGCCGTAGGGTACCCGAAGAGACCCAGTACTTC. Translating it yields CASSRRVPEETQYF.